This T cell receptor (beta chain) was sequenced during a study of post-analysis software for immune sequencing data. Background on the study: Some patients lacked subtype; others had relapsing-remitting, secondary progressive or progressive-relapsing disease. Study-level findings and limits: Those with multiple sclerosis, the patient group, showed significantly lower normalized Chao1 diversity than controls. F measure clustering grouped samples strongly by preparation batch. The study found TRBV5-6, TRBV5-1 and TRBV20-1 among a handful of TRBV segments more frequent in patients than controls.

Concerning this clonotype: No antigen is known for it.

This CDR3 comprises 13 residues. The germline V and J ends were trimmed by 6 bases and 1 base, with 10 bases remaining between them. Per the germline V gene, CDR1 is MDHEN and CDR2 is SYDVKM. Unique molecular identifiers were present in the TCR beta cDNA libraries. TCRdb ran MiXCR on the PCR reads and lists one entry per CDR3 protein. The profile covers hundreds of thousands of distinct CDR3 sequences, with 30% to 45% appearing a single time and less than 10% taken by the ten largest. Sample: blood. The rearrangement uses TRBV28 and TRBJ2-7; possible D gene TRBD1, 6 bases. The receptor was isolated from a girl aged 2-10 years with multiple sclerosis. The CDR3, as DNA: TGTGCCAGCAGACAGGACAGTTCCTACGAGCAGTACTTC. Translating gives CASRQDSSYEQYF.